One and the same sample provided the 13 T cell receptor beta chains below, sequenced in a study of shared T cell receptors in the human thymus. Only in-frame clones appear in the TCRdb table, and some are missing; sequencing was by immunoSEQ multiplex PCR. The table shows roughly 660,000 clones, with 88% occurring only once. The same data also went into a second study, on human thymus T cells.

The sequenced sample consisted of thymocytes. These receptors all stem from a boy younger than two with a congenital heart defect.

This sequence joins TRBV27 and TRBJ2-1; a possible D gene is TRBD1 (6 bases). Germline values: CDR1 MNHEY, CDR2 SMNVEV (reference sequence). The V end was cut by 8 bases, the J end by 1 base, with 18 bases between. This CDR3 has 16 residues. CDR3 region: CASGRLGGASYNEQFF. CDR3 coding DNA: TGTGCCAGCGGTAGGCTAGGGGGAGCGTCCTACAATGAGCAGTTCTTC.

The genes are TRBV4-3 and TRBJ2-3, with 13 positions matching TRBD2. CDR1 and CDR2 (germline): LGHNA, YSLEER. Losses at the gene ends were 5 bases for V and 4 bases for J; bases not matched to a gene: 3. The CDR3 runs to 15 residues. The chain's CDR3 is CASSWTSGSPDTQYF. The CDR3 bases are TGCGCCAGCAGCTGGACTAGCGGGAGCCCAGATACGCAGTATTTT.

The V call is TRBV9, the J call TRBJ2-5, with a tentative D call TRBD2 (5 bases). V was clipped by 4 bases and J by 2 bases, with 12 bases between them. This CDR3 has 14 amino acids. Germline-derived CDR1 and CDR2 are SGDLS and YYNGEE. CDR3 in DNA: TGTGCCAGCAGCCCCAGCTCGGGGCAAGAGACCCAGTACTTC. As protein: CASSPSSGQETQYF.

The chain couples TRBV7-8 to TRBJ1-5, with D unresolved. Trimming took off 1 base at V and 3 bases at J, with 13 bases between the two ends. Germline V gene lookup returns CDR1 SGHVS and CDR2 FQNEAQ. The CDR3 contains 16 residues. The DNA for the CDR3 is TGTGCCAGCAGCTTAGGCTCAGCGACCCCCAATCAGCCCCAGCATTTT. This sequence encodes CASSLGSATPNQPQHF.

The V gene is TRBV7-8, the J gene TRBJ2-1; 9 bases line up with TRBD2. This CDR3 is 17 amino acids long. The J segment lost 6 bases and the V segment lost 1 base, leaving 10 bases of the junction unmatched. The germline gives CDR1 SGHVS, CDR2 FQNEAQ. CDR3 protein: CASSLELPSGNINEQFF. The CDR3 DNA reads as TGTGCCAGCAGCTTAGAGTTGCCTAGCGGGAATATCAATGAGCAGTTCTTC.

The V call is TRBV27, the J call TRBJ2-7; D gene unclear. The V gene's germline CDR1 is MNHEY and CDR2 SMNVEV (reference sequence). V lost 4 bases and J lost 3, with 13 bases in between. This CDR3 comprises 14 residues. The CDR3 sequence is CASSSEDTNYEQYF. DNA for the CDR3: TGTGCCAGCAGTTCCGAAGACACCAACTACGAGCAGTACTTC.

This clone was picked up a small number of times. J is TRBJ2-1 and V is TRBV5-6, with 9 bases lining up with TRBD1. This CDR3 comprises 17 residues. Germline lookup yields CDR1 SGHDT and CDR2 YYEEEE. J was trimmed by 7 bases and V by 0 bases; bases with no gene match: 11. The CDR3 spells CASSLVGQGMARNEQFF. As DNA, the CDR3 is TGTGCCAGCAGCTTGGTCGGACAGGGGATGGCAAGGAATGAGCAGTTCTTC.

This clone was counted a few times. The chain carries TRBV15 and TRBJ2-6; 7 nucleotides agree with TRBD2. Trimming took 5 bases from V and 4 from J; bases not matched to a gene: 17. CDR1 LNHNV and CDR2 YYDKDF come from the germline V gene (reference sequence). This CDR3 is 19 amino acids long. The CDR3 nucleotides are TGTGCCACCAGCCGGCCGGGGAGGGAAGGGGTGCGAGGGGCCAACGTCCTGACTTTC. Its translation: CATSRPGREGVRGANVLTF.

The CDR3 nucleotides are TGTGCCAGCAGCTTAATCGGACAGGGAAACCACTATGGCTACACCTTC. Protein: CASSLIGQGNHYGYTF. This chain connects TRBV7-9 to TRBJ1-2; TRBD1 matches 8 bases. Germline CDR1 and CDR2: SEHNR and FQNEAQ (reference sequence). The V gene end was trimmed by 2 bases and the J gene end by 3 bases; junction bases not matched to a gene: 8. The CDR3 totals 16 residues. Full variable domain (remainder filled in from reference TRBV7-9 and TRBJ1-2): DTGVSQNPRHKITKRGQNVTFRCDPISEHNRLYWYRQTLGQGPEFLTYFQNEAQLEKSRLLSDRFSAERPKGSFSTLEIQRTEQGDSAMYLCASSLIGQGNHYGYTFGSGTRLTVV.

Worth noting for this clone: The junction shows a germline mismatch at one end, possibly a read error. V is TRBV28 and J is TRBJ2-7; 7 positions match TRBD2. Germline CDR1 MDHEN, CDR2 SYDVKM. The CDR3 runs to 15 residues. For the CDR3, the DNA is TGTGCCAGCAGAGGTACTAGCGTAACCTCCTACGAGCGGTACTTC. This encodes CASRGTSVTSYERYF.

The chain employs TRBV11-3 and TRBJ1-4, with TRBD1 matching over 9 bases. V was clipped by 5 bases and J by 7 bases; unmatched bases: 8. Per germline, CDR1 SGHNT and CDR2 YENEEA. This CDR3 region has 15 residues. CDR3 coding DNA: TGTGCCAGCAGCCAAGCGCGGACAGGGGCTGAAAAACTGTTTTTT. Translated, it gives CASSQARTGAEKLFF.

This rearrangement joins TRBV11-2 to TRBJ2-7, with D possibly matching TRBD2 (6 bases). CDR1 is SGHAT, CDR2 FQNNGV, per germline. V lost 7 bases and J 0 bases, leaving 25 bases between the germline ends. The CDR3 consists of 18 residues. The CDR3, as DNA: TGTGCCAGCATGCGGAGAGTTCTGTTGGGGGGAGTCTCCTACGAGCAGTACTTC. Translating gives CASMRRVLLGGVSYEQYF.

The chain combines TRBV7-8 with TRBJ2-7; the match to TRBD1 covers 9 bases. V shed 5 bases and J 2 bases; nucleotides not matched to a gene: 16. This CDR3 is built from 18 residues. Germline V CDR1 and CDR2: SGHVS, FQNEAQ. The CDR3 DNA follows: TGTGCCAGCAGCCCCCGACAGGGGGTAAGCTACCGAACCTACGAGCAGTACTTC. Its protein is CASSPRQGVSYRTYEQYF.